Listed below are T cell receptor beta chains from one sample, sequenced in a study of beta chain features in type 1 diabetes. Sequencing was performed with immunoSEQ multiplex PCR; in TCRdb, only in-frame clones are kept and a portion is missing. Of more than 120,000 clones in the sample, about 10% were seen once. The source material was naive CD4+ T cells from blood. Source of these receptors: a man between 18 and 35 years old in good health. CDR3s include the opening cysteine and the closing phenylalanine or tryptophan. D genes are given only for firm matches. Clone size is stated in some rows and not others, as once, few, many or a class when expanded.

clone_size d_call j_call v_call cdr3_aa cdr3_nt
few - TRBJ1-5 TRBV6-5 CASSPPAGPQHF TGTGCCAGCAGCCCCCCTGCGGGGCCCCAGCATTTT
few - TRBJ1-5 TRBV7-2 CASSLKTLNQPQHF TGTGCCAGCAGCTTGAAGACACTCAATCAGCCCCAGCATTTT
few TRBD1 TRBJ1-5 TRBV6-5 CASSTWTGSNQPQHF TGTGCCAGCAGTACTTGGACAGGTAGCAATCAGCCCCAGCATTTT
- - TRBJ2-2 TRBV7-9 CASSLVTGELVF TGTGCCAGCAGCTTGGTAACCGGGGAGCTGGTTTTT
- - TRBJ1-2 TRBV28 CASSTPQGYGYTF TGTGCCAGCAGTACCCCACAGGGCTATGGCTACACCTTC
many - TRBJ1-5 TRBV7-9 CASSSWDKLDQPQHF TGTGCCAGCAGCTCATGGGACAAGTTGGATCAGCCCCAGCATTTT
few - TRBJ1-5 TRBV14 CASSLGVADQPQHF TGTGCCAGCAGCCTCGGGGTTGCGGATCAGCCCCAGCATTTT
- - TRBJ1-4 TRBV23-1 CASGKGTNEKLFF TGCGCCTCCGGGAAAGGCACTAATGAAAAACTGTTTTTT
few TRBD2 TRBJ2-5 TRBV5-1 CASSKPPGLRGETQYF TGCGCCAGCAGCAAGCCGCCGGGACTAAGGGGAGAGACCCAGTACTTC
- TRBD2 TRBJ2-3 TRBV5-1 CASSLLAGDSTDTQYF TGCGCCAGCAGCTTGTTAGCGGGGGACAGCACAGATACGCAGTATTTT
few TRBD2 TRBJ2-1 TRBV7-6 CASSYPRTSGVYNEQFF TGTGCCAGCAGCTACCCCAGGACTAGCGGGGTATACAATGAGCAGTTCTTC
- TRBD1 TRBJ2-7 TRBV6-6 CASRPGTGGRDEQYF TGTGCCAGCAGGCCCGGGACAGGGGGCCGGGACGAGCAGTACTTC
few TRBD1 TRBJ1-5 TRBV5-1 CASSPGQGAGSNQPQHF TGCGCCAGCAGCCCGGGACAGGGGGCTGGTAGCAATCAGCCCCAGCATTTT
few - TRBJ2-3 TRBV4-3 CASSQDRVVPDTQYF TGCGCCAGCAGCCAAGACAGGGTGGTACCAGATACGCAGTATTTT
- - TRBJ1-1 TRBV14 CASSHSMNTEAFF TGTGCCAGCAGCCATTCTATGAACACTGAAGCTTTCTTT
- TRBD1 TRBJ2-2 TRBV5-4 CASSRGQAATGELFF TGTGCCAGCAGCCGGGGACAGGCCGCGACCGGGGAGCTGTTTTTT
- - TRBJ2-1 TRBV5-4 CASYRGGQTYNEQFF TGTGCCAGCTACCGAGGGGGACAAACCTACAATGAGCAGTTCTTC
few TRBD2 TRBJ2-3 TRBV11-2 CASSLTSTSASTDTQYF TGTGCCAGCAGCTTGACCTCAACTAGCGCAAGCACAGATACGCAGTATTTT
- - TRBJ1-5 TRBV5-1 CASSSGDLGGNQPQHF TGCGCCAGCAGCTCAGGGGACCTCGGCGGCAATCAGCCCCAGCATTTT
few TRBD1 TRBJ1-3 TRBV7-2 CASSLGQGPGDF TGTGCCAGCAGCCTCGGACAGGGCCCGGGGGATTTT
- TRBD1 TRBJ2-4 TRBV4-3 CASSPLPGQDIQYF TGCGCCAGCAGCCCCTTACCGGGACAGGACATTCAGTACTTC
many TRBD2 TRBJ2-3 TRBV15 CATRTGLAGFSDTQYF TGTGCCACCAGAACCGGACTAGCGGGGTTTTCAGATACGCAGTATTTT
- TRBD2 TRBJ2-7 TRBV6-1 CASRNSGGASEQYF TGTGCCAGCAGGAATAGCGGGGGGGCCTCCGAGCAGTACTTC
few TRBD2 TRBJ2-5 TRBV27 CASSGRSGGEETQYF TGTGCCAGCAGTGGGAGAAGCGGGGGGGAGGAGACCCAGTACTTC
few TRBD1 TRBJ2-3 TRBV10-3 CAISEGQGRGDTQYF TGTGCCATCAGTGAGGGACAGGGACGTGGAGATACGCAGTATTTT
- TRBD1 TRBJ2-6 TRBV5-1 CASSGTGSGANVLTF TGCGCCAGCAGCGGGACAGGGTCCGGGGCCAACGTCCTGACTTTC
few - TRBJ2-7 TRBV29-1 CSVEDSAGTYEQYF TGCAGCGTTGAAGATAGTGCAGGTACCTACGAGCAGTACTTC
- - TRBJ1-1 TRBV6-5 CASSYSGGTEAFF TGTGCCAGCAGTTACTCCGGGGGCACTGAAGCTTTCTTT
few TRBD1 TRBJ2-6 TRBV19 CASSPQTGGWSGANVLTF TGTGCCAGTAGTCCCCAGACAGGGGGCTGGTCTGGGGCCAACGTCCTGACTTTC
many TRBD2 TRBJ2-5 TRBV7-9 CASSSSGGETQYF TGTGCCAGCAGCTCTAGCGGGGGAGAGACCCAGTACTTC
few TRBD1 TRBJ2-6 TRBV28 CASSSPPGQGGSGANVLTF TGTGCCAGCAGTTCCCCACCGGGACAGGGAGGCTCTGGGGCCAACGTCCTGACTTTC
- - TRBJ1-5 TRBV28 CASSRVGAGDNQPQHF TGTGCCAGCAGCAGAGTAGGGGCGGGGGACAATCAGCCCCAGCATTTT
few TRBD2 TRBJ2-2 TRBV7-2 CASSPRTSGGADTGELFF TGTGCCAGCAGCCCACGGACTAGCGGGGGGGCCGACACCGGGGAGCTGTTTTTT
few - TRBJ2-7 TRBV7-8 CASSPGYEQYF TGTGCCAGCAGCCCGGGCTACGAGCAGTACTTC
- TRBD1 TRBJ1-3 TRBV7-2 CASSMTGGPGNTIYF TGTGCCAGCAGCATGACAGGGGGACCTGGAAACACCATATATTTT
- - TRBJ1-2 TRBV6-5 CASSYSTETNYGYTF TGTGCCAGCAGTTACTCGACAGAGACTAACTATGGCTACACCTTC
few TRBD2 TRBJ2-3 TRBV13 CASSWGAGGPTDTQYF TGTGCCAGCAGCTGGGGCGCGGGGGGACCCACAGATACGCAGTATTTT
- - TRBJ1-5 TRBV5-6 CASSFTGTQPQHF TGTGCCAGCAGCTTTACAGGGACTCAGCCCCAGCATTTT